These 23 T cell receptor beta chains originate from one sample sequenced in a study of cytomegalovirus exposure and HLA in healthy donors. 60 Vbeta and 13 Jbeta primers were used in PCR. Here immunoSEQ multiplex PCR was the method, and the copy in TCRdb shows in-frame clones only, minus some. The sample consists of fewer than 200,000 clones, approximately 80% of them appearing once. Sequenced sample: PBMCs. These receptors were obtained from a woman between 50 and 59 years old in good health and CMV-seronegative.

This chain links TRBV27 with TRBJ1-2; no reliable D call. V was clipped by 6 bases and J by 3 bases, with 5 bases between them. This CDR3 has 11 amino acids. The germline V gene encodes CDR1 MNHEY and CDR2 SMNVEV (reference sequence). The CDR3 DNA follows: TGTGCCAGCAGGTGGCACTATGGCTACACCTTC. It encodes CASRWHYGYTF.

V is TRBV7-2 and J is TRBJ1-3; D gene unclear. The germline V gene encodes CDR1 SGHTA and CDR2 FQGNSA. The germline V and J ends were trimmed by 7 bases and 4 bases, with 14 bases remaining between them. CDR3 size: 14 residues. Written as DNA, the CDR3 is TGTGCCAGCACACCAACCTATTGGGGAAACACCATATATTTT. The encoded protein is CASTPTYWGNTIYF.

This clone was picked up one time. The chain joins TRBV29-1 to TRBJ2-1, with D possibly being TRBD2 (6 bases). Germline CDR1 reads SQVTM; CDR2 reads ANQGSEA. This CDR3 has 9 residues. Trimming removed 6 bases from V and 14 bases from J, with 11 bases in between. The CDR3 loop reads CSVGWGEFF. CDR3 DNA: TGCAGCGTAGGATGGGGGGAGTTCTTC.

The chain carries TRBV27 and TRBJ1-2; 7 positions agree with TRBD1. The germline CDR1 and CDR2 sequences are MNHEY and SMNVEV (reference sequence). The CDR3 contains 15 residues. Losses at the gene ends were 2 bases for V and 2 bases for J; bases not matched to a gene: 5. CDR3 nucleotide sequence: TGTGCCAGCAGTTTAAACAGGGGATTAAACTATGGCTACACCTTC. This codes for CASSLNRGLNYGYTF.

The chain joins TRBV6-5 to TRBJ1-5; 9 bases are shared with TRBD1. The V and J ends lost 0 bases and 7 bases, in that order; junction bases with no gene match: 1. This CDR3 spans 14 amino acids. Per the germline V gene, CDR1 is MNHEY and CDR2 is SVGAGI. As DNA, the CDR3 is TGTGCCAGCAGTTACTCGGGACAGGGCCAGCCCCAGCATTTT. Translated, it gives CASSYSGQGQPQHF.

The V and J genes are TRBV7-9 and TRBJ2-3; D may be TRBD1 (5 bases). This CDR3 has 16 amino acids. V lost 1 base, J lost 6 bases, and 17 bases lay in between. Germline CDR1 and CDR2: SEHNR and FQNEAQ (reference sequence). This CDR3 reads CASSLVRGSAGDTQYF. The CDR3, as DNA: TGTGCCAGCAGCTTAGTTCGCGGAAGCGCAGGGGATACGCAGTATTTT.

CDR3 nucleotides: TGTGCCAGCAGCTTAGCTCTGGGACAGAGCTCCTACGAGCAGTACTTC. Translation gives CASSLALGQSSYEQYF. The rearrangement joins TRBV7-2 to TRBJ2-7; 7 positions agree with TRBD1. The CDR3 has 16 residues. With 0 bases clipped from V and 0 bases from J, the junction kept 5 bases outside the gene matches. Germline V gene sequence: CDR1 SGHTA, CDR2 FQGNSA.

The chain combines TRBV28 with TRBJ1-1; the D is unclear. Trimming removed 5 bases from V and 8 bases from J, with 12 bases in between. The CDR3 covers 12 residues. Germline-derived CDR1 and CDR2 are MDHEN and SYDVKM. This CDR3 is CASSGSGVEAFF. DNA for the CDR3: TGTGCCAGCAGTGGGTCCGGGGTAGAAGCTTTCTTT.

The rearrangement links TRBV5-1 to TRBJ2-2; D is perhaps TRBD2 (5 bases). V was trimmed by 7 bases and J by 3 bases, leaving 25 bases between them. The germline V gene encodes CDR1 SGHRS and CDR2 YFSETQ. This CDR3 is built from 18 residues. For the CDR3, the DNA is TGCGCCAGCGCCGTTAGGAGGAGTTCCGATGAACACACCGGGGAGCTGTTTTTT. This gives the protein CASAVRRSSDEHTGELFF.

The V and J genes are TRBV28 and TRBJ2-1; TRBD1 matches 7 bases. The V segment lost 7 bases and the J segment 0 bases; nucleotides outside the gene matches: 6. In germline, CDR1 is MDHEN, CDR2 SYDVKM. This CDR3 region has 15 residues. The CDR3 spells CASKRQGSSYNEQFF. CDR3 in DNA: TGTGCCAGCAAACGACAGGGTAGCTCCTACAATGAGCAGTTCTTC. Combining the CDR3 with reference TRBV28 and TRBJ2-1 gives the whole variable domain DVKVTQSSRYLVKRTGEKVFLECVQDMDHENMFWYRQDPGLGLRLIYFSYDVKMKEKGDIPEGYSVSREKKERFSLILESASTNQTSMYLCASKRQGSSYNEQFFGPGTRLTVL.

V is TRBV7-9 and J is TRBJ2-5; D might be TRBD2 (6 bases). V was clipped by 5 bases and J by 3 bases, with 13 bases between them. The CDR3 length is 14 residues. Germline assignment: CDR1 SEHNR and CDR2 FQNEAQ (reference sequence). This chain's CDR3 is CASSRGAGKETQYF. In DNA, the CDR3 is TGTGCCAGCAGCCGAGGGGCGGGAAAAGAGACCCAGTACTTC.

V and J are TRBV10-3 and TRBJ2-7; tentatively, D is TRBD2 (5 bases). This CDR3 has 13 amino acids. The V end was cut by 2 bases, the J end by 0 bases, with 5 bases between. Germline V gives CDR1 ENHRY, CDR2 SYGVKD. For the CDR3, the DNA is TGTGCCATCAGTGAGGGGAGCTCCTACGAGCAGTACTTC. It is translated as CAISEGSSYEQYF.

This chain uses TRBV7-9 with TRBJ2-7; TRBD1 might be the D (5 bases). The germline V gene has CDR1 SEHNR and CDR2 FQNEAQ (reference sequence). The CDR3 totals 13 residues. Deletions cut 3 bases from V and 5 bases from J, with 11 bases between. CDR3 protein: CASSFYQGHEQYF. DNA for the CDR3: TGTGCCAGCAGCTTCTACCAGGGCCACGAGCAGTACTTC.

The rearrangement uses TRBV5-1 and TRBJ2-3, with 7 bases aligning to TRBD2. This CDR3 is built from 12 residues. CDR1 and CDR2 (germline): SGHRS, YFSETQ. J was trimmed by 11 bases and V by 1 base; bases with no gene match: 4. CDR3 protein: CASSLTAGVQYF. CDR3 DNA sequence: TGCGCCAGCAGCTTGACGGCGGGGGTGCAGTATTTT.

The chain combines TRBV5-1 with TRBJ1-5, with TRBD1 matching over 7 bases. Trimming cost V 2 bases and J 3 bases; bases outside gene matches: 5. Germline V gene data show CDR1 as SGHRS and CDR2 as YFSETQ. CDR3 length equals 15 residues. The CDR3, as DNA: TGCGCCAGCAGCTTATGGACAGGTAACAATCAGCCCCAGCATTTT. This codes for CASSLWTGNNQPQHF.

This sequence joins TRBV28 and TRBJ1-5, with D tentatively TRBD1 (6 bases). The germline CDR1 and CDR2 sequences are MDHEN and SYDVKM. CDR3 length equals 14 residues. Trimming removed 7 bases at V and 5 bases at J, with 15 bases between. In DNA, the CDR3 is TGTGCCAGCAAAACGTCGGACAGTTATCAGCCCCAGCATTTT. It encodes CASKTSDSYQPQHF.

The gene calls are TRBV5-4 and TRBJ2-2; tentative D call: TRBD1 (6 bases). V shed 2 bases and J shed 1 base, with 12 bases lying between them. There are 16 residues in the CDR3. The germline gives CDR1 SGHNT, CDR2 YYREEE (reference sequence). CDR3 protein: CASSLGGVGNTGELFF. The CDR3 DNA follows: TGTGCCAGCAGCTTAGGGGGTGTGGGGAACACCGGGGAGCTGTTTTTT.

V is TRBV7-8 and J is TRBJ2-2, with 7 positions matching TRBD1. The germline V gene has CDR1 SGHVS and CDR2 FQNEAQ. The length of the CDR3 is 16 residues. V shed 1 base, J shed 3 bases, and the junction held 5 bases outside the gene matches. CDR3 protein: CASSLGSTGDTGELFF. CDR3 sequence (DNA): TGTGCCAGCAGCTTAGGAAGTACAGGGGACACCGGGGAGCTGTTTTTT.

The rearrangement joins TRBV6-5 to TRBJ1-1, with D possibly TRBD1 on 5 matching bases. Germline V lookup: CDR1 MNHEY, CDR2 SVGAGI. The V gene lost 5 bases and the J gene lost 1 base, with 11 bases spanning the gap. The length of the CDR3 is 14 residues. The CDR3 region is CASSQGQSNTEAFF. CDR3 DNA sequence: TGTGCCAGCAGTCAAGGACAATCGAACACTGAAGCTTTCTTT.

This clone was counted a single time. The rearrangement uses TRBV19 and TRBJ1-5, with D perhaps TRBD1 (5 bases). This CDR3 spans 13 amino acids. The germline CDR1 and CDR2 sequences are LNHDA and SQIVND (reference sequence). V gave up 5 bases and J gave up 7 bases, with 12 bases separating them. The DNA of the CDR3 is TGTGCCAGTAGTTATACAGGTAGGCAGCCCCAGCATTTT. Translated: CASSYTGRQPQHF.

Only one count was recorded for this clone. The chain joins TRBV29-1 to TRBJ2-3, with D maybe TRBD1 (6 bases). The V gene's germline CDR1 is SQVTM and CDR2 ANQGSEA. This CDR3 comprises 13 residues. The V gene lost 5 bases and the J gene lost 1 base, with 10 bases spanning the gap. The CDR3 DNA reads as TGCAGCGTTCTGACAGGCCGCACAGATACGCAGTATTTT. Protein sequence: CSVLTGRTDTQYF.

The chain uses TRBV7-2 and TRBJ2-5, with TRBD2 matching over 7 bases. The ends lost 0 bases at V and 2 bases at J; junction bases unmatched: 3. The germline CDR1 and CDR2 sequences are SGHTA and FQGNSA. The CDR3 runs to 15 residues. The CDR3 DNA sequence: TGTGCCAGCAGCTTAGCGGTGGGGGGGCAAGAGACCCAGTACTTC. Translated: CASSLAVGGQETQYF.

The chain combines TRBV4-2 with TRBJ2-3; D unresolved. Trimming took 2 bases from V and 0 from J, leaving 15 bases between them. The V gene's germline CDR1 is LGHNA and CDR2 YNFKEQ. The CDR3 covers 17 residues. The chain's CDR3 is CASSQRFGASSTDTQYF. The DNA for the CDR3 is TGTGCCAGCAGCCAACGGTTCGGAGCTTCTAGCACAGATACGCAGTATTTT.